This T cell receptor beta chain originates from a study of cytomegalovirus exposure and HLA in healthy donors. Study outcomes and limitations: Later analysis placed DRB1 highest and HLA-C lowest in TCR association rates, which differed by HLA locus. According to an earlier analysis, most TCR beta V segments yielded productive rearrangements about 87% or about 30% of the time.

This clone was counted between two and nine times. Its specificity is not known. The CDR3 contains 14 residues. The V gene end was trimmed by 4 bases and the J gene end by 6 bases; junction bases not matched to a gene: 5. Germline CDR1 is LNHDA and CDR2 is SQIVND (reference sequence). The PCR was carried out with 60 Vbeta primers and 13 Jbeta primers. Data came from immunoSEQ multiplex PCR; TCRdb stores just in-frame clones and leaves some out. Among roughly 150,000 clones listed, approximately 71% were seen once. The chain combines TRBV19 with TRBJ2-3, with 9 nucleotides matching TRBD1. The sequence derives from a young man in good health and CMV-seropositive. The specimen was PBMCs. The DNA of the CDR3 is TGTGCCAGTAGTAGTGGGACAGGGACGGATACGCAGTATTTT. It specifies CASSSGTGTDTQYF.